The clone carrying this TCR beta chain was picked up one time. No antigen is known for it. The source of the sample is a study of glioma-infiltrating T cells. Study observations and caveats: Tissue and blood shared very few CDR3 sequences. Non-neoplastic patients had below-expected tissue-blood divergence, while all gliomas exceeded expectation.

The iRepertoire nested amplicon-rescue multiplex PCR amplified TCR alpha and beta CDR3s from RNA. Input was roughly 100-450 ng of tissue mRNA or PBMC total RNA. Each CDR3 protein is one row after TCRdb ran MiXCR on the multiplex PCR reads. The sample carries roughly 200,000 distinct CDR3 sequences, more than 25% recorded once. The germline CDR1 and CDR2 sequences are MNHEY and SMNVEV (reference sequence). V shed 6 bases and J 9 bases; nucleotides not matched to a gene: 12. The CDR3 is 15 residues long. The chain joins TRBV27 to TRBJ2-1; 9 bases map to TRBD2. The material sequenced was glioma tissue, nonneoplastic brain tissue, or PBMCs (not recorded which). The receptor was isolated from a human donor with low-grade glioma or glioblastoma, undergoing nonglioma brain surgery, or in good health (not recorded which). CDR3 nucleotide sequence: TGTGCCAGCAGATTCTTAGCGGGAGAAGTCAGTGAGCAGTTCTTC. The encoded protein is CASRFLAGEVSEQFF.